This T cell receptor beta chain was captured by sequencing in a study of Ad26.COV2.S vaccination and SARS-CoV-2 variants. Study overall: Into the muscle, Ad26.COV2.S was dosed once or twice, 56 days apart. Study findings and constraints: Substantial breadth was reported for post-vaccination spike-specific CD8+ and CD4+ T cells. It was found that vaccine and placebo recipients had similar non-spike TCR breadth.

As concerns this clone: Its antigen is as yet unknown.

Treatment of the sample: approximately 18 received Ad26.COV2.S at low or high dose, single or two shots; about 5 received placebo; per-sample allocation not given. Material that was analyzed had been drawn on day 63 after the first vaccine or placebo injection. Clones were read by immunoSEQ multiplex PCR, and TCRdb kept only the in-frame ones, dropping some. Here the sample spans about 350,000 clones, around 89% being singletons. Germline CDR1 and CDR2: MNHNY and SVGAGI (reference sequence). CDR3 length: 15 residues. J gave up 6 bases and V 0 bases, and 2 bases lay outside the gene matches. The source is a person between 18 and 65 years old who received the Ad26.COV2.S COVID-19 vaccine or a placebo. The rearrangement joins TRBV6-6 to TRBJ2-1; TRBD2 matches at 10 bases. The starting material was peripheral blood, obtained in a trial of Ad26.COV2.S vaccine versus placebo. CDR3 residues: CASSYSSSGGNEQFF. CDR3 nucleotides: TGTGCCAGCAGTTACTCGTCTAGCGGGGGCAATGAGCAGTTCTTC.